This entry is about one T cell receptor beta chain. Its antigen remains undetermined. No quality values exist for individual bases; no much larger clone is one base distant. The source of the sample is a study of shared clonotypes between healthy human individuals (TCRdb year 2020). At the level of the whole study: The cohort included three men and a couple of women between 18 and 49 years of age. For each donor, three plates each were used for CD4 naive and CD4 memory, two plates were used for CD8 naive, and one plate was used for CD8 memory. To estimate repertoire size and how much clonotype sharing occurs between individuals, the study deeply sequenced the blood TCR repertoires of roughly 5 healthy adults. To increase sequencing depth and limit assay-specific biases, TCR repertoire library preparation and sequencing were carried out by different laboratories using diverse techniques. Per donor, leukapheresis produced somewhere between about 0.94 and 9.5 billion PBMCs.

Using the deep immunoSEQ assay, multiplex PCR amplified TCR CDR3 regions from genomic DNA. For each cell subset, the extracted genomic DNA was distributed evenly across all wells of several immunoSEQ 96-well plates, and each plate served as one replicate. For sorted subsets, each replicate PCR was loaded with around 200 ng genomic DNA, equivalent to about 30,000 T cell genomes. The purified libraries were quantified using a Qubit 3.0 fluorometer, sized with a Bioanalyzer 2100, and then quantified again using the KAPA Library Quantification kit. Each immunoSEQ 96-well plate was sequenced on its own single-read 150-cycle Illumina NextSeq 550 flow cell. The authors' analysis ran thus. Because only junctional sequences without quality scores were contained in the immunoSEQ output, filtering matching that applied to full-length reads could not be performed. To assign V/J genes and CDR3, sequences were annotated against IMGT germline references using PyIR, a Python wrapper for IgBLAST v1.9. Reads were filtered out if the reads had weak V/J assignments (E-value above 1e-6), no CDR3, stop codons, out-of-frame junctions, or ambiguous translated residues. V3J clonotypes were defined as sequences sharing the same inferred V gene, J gene, and CDR3 amino acid sequence. To compute the percentage overlap between repertoires, the number of shared unique clonotypes was divided by the size of the smaller repertoire. Richness of each repertoire was evaluated using RTK rarefaction, the Chao1 estimator, and Recon v2.1 estimates of unobserved clonotypes. Generation probabilities were computed with OLGA for all TCRbeta clonotypes obtained by the gDNA method from four donors. TCRdb stores this immuneACCESS table with in-frame sequences only. Part of the clones is absent; in the studies checked, under half of the shortfall reflects unresolved V genes, and no reason is known for the rest. V, J and clone size are taken as reported in that table, and D and trimming were inferred from the DNA itself. Present in this sample are about 980,000 clones, 76% of which were seen just once. Around 1.4% of the sample rests with the top ten.

The investigation overall reported the following: When several donors were compared, the shared fraction of clonotypes was 5% to 6.5% for naive CD4, less than 4% for naive CD8, roughly 2.5% for memory CD4, and 0.4% for memory CD8. Rarefaction of sorted-subset datasets indicated incomplete sequencing despite the large sequencing depth. Higher generation probabilities were observed for clonotypes shared by all four sorted-subset donors than for non-shared clonotypes. Sampling was restricted to blood, and TCR repertoires in tissues likely differ from the TCR repertoires found in blood. Pairwise subsampling indicated that sequencing depth was expected to affect the degree of clonotype sharing among donors. Estimated clonotype richness was generally larger for naive than for memory subsets. Because the study included a small number of donors, the genetic and exposure-history diversity represented was limited.

Healthy HIV-negative adults with no recently reported acute infections or vaccinations were included as donors. All donors were Caucasian adults living in Nashville, Tennessee, USA. CD4+ T cells were enriched by magnetic negative selection; naive cells were then positively selected on CD45RA, and the negative fraction formed the memory subset. Blood was obtained by leukapheresis, after which PBMCs were separated by Ficoll-Histopaque density gradient centrifugation and cryopreserved in liquid nitrogen vapor phase. Analytical flow cytometry was used to check the purity and quantity of each magnetically sorted T cell population. Genomic DNA was isolated from every sorted fraction and measured by UV absorbance on a Nanodrop 2000c. This TCR derives from a man aged 18 to 30 in good health. Material for sequencing was memory CD4+ T cells sorted from blood. What the cell subset or site label conveys for this sample: CD45RA-negative fraction.

The nucleotides read TGTGCCAGCAGCCCTCGACAGGGACTCATGAACACTGAAGCTTTCTTT. This codes for CASSPRQGLMNTEAFF. The rearrangement joined TRBV7-8 to TRBJ1-1; 7 bases in the middle match TRBD1. V and J are trimmed by 5 bases and 0 bases, and the gene matches miss 9 bases of the junction. CDR1 and CDR2 are read off the germline V gene as SGHVS and FQNEAQ. From the cysteine through the phenylalanine, the CDR3 covers 16 amino acids. This entry keeps only the CDR3 DNA: 48 bases, framed from base 1. When the CDR3 is completed using the reference TRBV7-8 and TRBJ1-1 genes on either side, the full variable domain is GAGVSQSPRYKVAKRGQDVALRCDPISGHVSLFWYQQALGQGPEFLTYFQNEAQLDKSGLPSDRFFAERPEGSVSTLKIQRTQQEDSAVYLCASSPRQGLMNTEAFFGQGTRLTVV.